Below are 15 T cell receptor beta chains sequenced from a single sample in a study of CD8 T cells in ankylosing spondylitis. Study-wide results and caveats: It appeared that ankylosing spondylitis blood was characterized by a TCR beta motif of about 8 highly homologous variants.

No antigen has been assigned to these receptors. From the 5' RACE reads, TCRdb called clonotypes with MiXCR, one entry per CDR3 protein. Of about 390,000 distinct CDR3 sequences listed, more than 20% are singletons. Sequenced sample: blood, either unsorted or a sorted T cell fraction (not recorded which). These receptors all stem from a male donor with ankylosing spondylitis.

This clonotype has only a few counts. The CDR3 sequence is CASSREWETQYF. CDR3 nucleotide sequence: TGTGCCAGCAGCCGTGAATGGGAGACCCAGTACTTC. The chain links TRBV6-2 or TRBV6-3 to TRBJ2-5; D call uncertain. Trimming took off 6 bases at V and 5 bases at J, with 10 bases between the two ends. The germline V gene has CDR1 MNHEY and CDR2 SVGEGT. This CDR3 is built from 12 residues.

This clonotype was counted only a few times. J is TRBJ2-3 and V is TRBV28; D call uncertain. Trimming took 6 bases from V and 2 from J, leaving 6 bases between them. Germline assignment: CDR1 MDHEN and CDR2 SYDVKM. This CDR3 is 12 amino acids long. The CDR3 DNA sequence: TGTGCCAGCAGGCGCTACACAGATACGCAGTATTTT. It encodes CASRRYTDTQYF.

This rearrangement joins TRBV6-1 to TRBJ2-5; 9 bases line up with TRBD1. V shed 5 bases and J 5 bases; nucleotides not matched to a gene: 9. This CDR3 comprises 15 residues. The germline V gene encodes CDR1 MNHNS and CDR2 SASEGT. The CDR3 bases are TGTGCCAGCAGTCCTATGACAGGGGGGGAGGAGACCCAGTACTTC. Residues: CASSPMTGGEETQYF.

This clonotype occurred a few times. The chain employs TRBV20-1 and TRBJ1-5; D gene ambiguous. This CDR3 region has 12 residues. The V end was cut by 3 bases, the J end by 6 bases, with 9 bases between. Germline CDR1 and CDR2: DFQATT and SNEGSKA (reference sequence). This CDR3 is CSASRRSQPQHF. The CDR3 DNA follows: TGCAGTGCTAGTAGGCGGTCTCAGCCCCAGCATTTT.

The chain uses TRBV6-1 and TRBJ2-3; 7 positions agree with TRBD2. The CDR3 runs to 15 residues. The V and J ends lost 6 bases and 0 bases, in that order; junction bases with no gene match: 6. Germline lookup yields CDR1 MNHNS and CDR2 SASEGT. The CDR3 DNA is TGTGCCAGCAGCCCACTAGCGTCTAGCACAGATACGCAGTATTTT. It codes for CASSPLASSTDTQYF.

In its sample, this clonotype was seen a few times. The chain recombines TRBV9 with TRBJ2-1; TRBD2 is a possible D gene (6 bases). The CDR3 length is 14 residues. V was cut by 2 bases and J by 7 bases, with 13 bases left in between. The V gene's germline CDR1 is SGDLS and CDR2 YYNGEE. The CDR3, as DNA: TGTGCCAGCAGCGTCGGAGGGCCTCGAAATGAGCAGTTCTTC. It translates to CASSVGGPRNEQFF.

This chain connects TRBV15 to TRBJ2-3; tentative D call: TRBD2 (6 bases). The V gene lost 0 bases and the J gene lost 6 bases, with 16 bases spanning the gap. The germline gives CDR1 LNHNV, CDR2 YYDKDF (reference sequence). The CDR3 length is 16 residues. As DNA, the CDR3 is TGTGCCACCAGCAGAGATAAGAGGAGGAGGGCCGATACGCAGTATTTT. It translates to CATSRDKRRRADTQYF. The complete variable domain, with remaining parts taken from reference TRBV15 and TRBJ2-3, reads DAMVIQNPRYQVTQFGKPVTLSCSQTLNHNVMYWYQQKSSQAPKLLFHYYDKDFNNEADTPDNFQSRRPNTSFCFLDIRSPGLGDTAMYLCATSRDKRRRADTQYFGPGTRLTVL.

The rearrangement uses TRBV29-1 and TRBJ2-1; 10 bases match TRBD1. CDR3 size: 18 residues. From germline, CDR1 is SQVTM and CDR2 ANQGSEA. J lost 8 bases, V lost 0 bases, and 16 bases had no gene match. CDR3 in DNA: TGCAGCGTTGAAGAACGCGGGCGGACAGGGGGTTTGGGGGATGAGCAGTTCTTC. As protein: CSVEERGRTGGLGDEQFF.

This clonotype was picked up a small number of times. This chain joins TRBV29-1 and TRBJ1-2; 7 bases are a match to TRBD1. This CDR3 has 14 amino acids. Trimming at V came to 5 bases and at J to 2 bases, leaving 8 bases not matched to a gene. Germline assignment: CDR1 SQVTM and CDR2 ANQGSEA. DNA of the CDR3: TGCAGCGTTTTTACTCCGGGACAGAACTATGGCTACACCTTC. Its protein is CSVFTPGQNYGYTF.

This clonotype has just a few counts. The CDR3 region has the DNA TGCGCCAGCAGCTTGTCTAGCGGTTCCAATGAGCAGTTCTTC. This translates into CASSLSSGSNEQFF. J is TRBJ2-1 and V is TRBV5-1; 7 bases agree with TRBD2. Unmatched junction bases numbered 4, after V lost 1 base and J lost 6 bases. Germline CDR1 SGHRS, CDR2 YFSETQ. The CDR3 consists of 14 residues.

The chain recombines TRBV4-3 with TRBJ1-6, with TRBD1 as a possible D gene (5 bases). The V end was cut by 1 base, the J end by 10 bases, with 11 bases between. Germline assignment: CDR1 LGHNA and CDR2 YSLEER. There are 14 residues in the CDR3. The CDR3 is CASSQVGRGSPLHF. The CDR3 region has the DNA TGCGCCAGCAGCCAAGTGGGCCGGGGCTCACCCCTCCACTTT.

CDR3 in DNA: TGTGCCACAGAAGCCGGGACAGGGGTGGCCTACGAGCAGTACTTC. Its translation: CATEAGTGVAYEQYF. The rearrangement links TRBV24-1 to TRBJ2-7; 10 bases are shared with TRBD1. The trim removed 10 bases at V and 2 bases at J, leaving 10 bases unmatched. Germline values: CDR1 KGHDR, CDR2 SFDVKD. The length of the CDR3 is 15 residues.

This clonotype was seen more than once but under ten times. The chain recombines TRBV12-3 or TRBV12-4 with TRBJ1-6; a possible D gene is TRBD1 (6 bases). V was trimmed by 3 bases and J by 10 bases, leaving 16 bases between them. CDR3 size: 15 residues. DNA for the CDR3: TGTGCCAGCAGTTTCTCGGCAGGGGACGGATCACCCCTCCACTTT. Translation: CASSFSAGDGSPLHF.

This chain uses TRBV6-5 with TRBJ2-1; 10 bases align to TRBD1. V gave up 1 base and J gave up 3 bases; unmatched junction bases: 6. The CDR3 runs 17 residues. Germline loops: CDR1 MNHEY, CDR2 SVGAGI. The CDR3 region is CASSYWGQGKYYNEQFF. In DNA, the CDR3 is TGTGCCAGCAGTTACTGGGGACAGGGGAAATACTACAATGAGCAGTTCTTC.

There are a few counts of this clonotype. This chain connects TRBV7-2 to TRBJ2-3; 7 bases agree with TRBD2. The CDR3 is made up of 15 amino acids. Germline V gives CDR1 SGHTA, CDR2 FQGNSA. V dropped 1 base and J dropped 9; count of bases not matched to a gene: 10. The CDR3: CASSLGPGRIRTQYF. The CDR3 nucleotides are TGTGCCAGCAGCTTAGGGCCCGGGAGGATTCGAACGCAGTATTTT.